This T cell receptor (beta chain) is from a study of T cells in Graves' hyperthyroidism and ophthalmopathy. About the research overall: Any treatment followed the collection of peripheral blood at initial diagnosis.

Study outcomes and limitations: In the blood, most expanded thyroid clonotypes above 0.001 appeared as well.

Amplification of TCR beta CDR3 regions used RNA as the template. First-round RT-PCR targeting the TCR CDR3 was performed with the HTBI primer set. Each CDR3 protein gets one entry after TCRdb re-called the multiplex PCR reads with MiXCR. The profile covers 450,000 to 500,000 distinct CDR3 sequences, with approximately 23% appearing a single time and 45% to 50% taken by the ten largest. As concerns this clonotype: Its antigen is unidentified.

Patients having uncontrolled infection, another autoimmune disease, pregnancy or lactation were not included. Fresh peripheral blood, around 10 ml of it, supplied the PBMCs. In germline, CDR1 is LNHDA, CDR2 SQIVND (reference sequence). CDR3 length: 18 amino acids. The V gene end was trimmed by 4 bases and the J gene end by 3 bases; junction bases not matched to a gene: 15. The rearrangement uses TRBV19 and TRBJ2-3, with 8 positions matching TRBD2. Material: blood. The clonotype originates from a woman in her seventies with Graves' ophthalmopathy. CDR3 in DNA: TGTGCCAGTAGTAAAGTGGCGGGAGGACCCTTTGGAACAGATACGCAGTATTTT. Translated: CASSKVAGGPFGTDTQYF.